The rows below give T cell receptor beta chains drawn from one sample of a study of CD8 T cells in ankylosing spondylitis. TCRdb re-called the 5' RACE reads through MiXCR, storing one row per CDR3 protein. The sample includes under 170,000 distinct CDR3 sequences, 40% to 50% of them seen just once. Sequencing was carried out using synovial fluid, either unsorted or a sorted T cell fraction (not recorded which). The source of these receptors is a male donor with ankylosing spondylitis. Each CDR3 is given with its conserved first and last residue. D genes are given only for firm matches. Clone size is not always given. Where it is, it says once, few, many or a class for expanded clones.

NA,NA,TRBV7-9,TRBJ2-3,TGTGCCAGCAGCTGGTCCCTGGACAGCCCCAGCACAGATACGCAGTATTTT,CASSWSLDSPSTDTQYF
once,NA,TRBV13,TRBJ2-5,TGTGCCAGCAGCTGGCGGGAGACCCAGTACTTC,CASSWRETQYF
NA,TRBD2,TRBV5-4,TRBJ2-5,TGTGCCAGCAGCTCCTTCCGACTAGCGGGGGGGCAAGAGACCCAGTACTTC,CASSSFRLAGGQETQYF
few,NA,TRBV7-9,TRBJ2-7,TGTGCCAGCAGCAGGGGTTTCTTCTACGAGCAGTACTTC,CASSRGFFYEQYF
NA,NA,TRBV9,TRBJ2-3,TGTGCCAGCAGCGTAGGGAGGCGGGGATCAAATACGCAGTATTTT,CASSVGRRGSNTQYF
NA,TRBD1,TRBV11-1,TRBJ1-1,TGTGCCAGCAGCTTCCCGGACAGGGTGAACTCTGGGAACACTGAAGCTTTCTTT,CASSFPDRVNSGNTEAFF
NA,NA,TRBV18,TRBJ2-1,TGTGCCAGCTCACCACGAGGCGACCCCTACAATGAGCAGTTCTTC,CASSPRGDPYNEQFF
few,NA,TRBV7-9,TRBJ1-2,TGTGCCAGCAGCCGTCCGGCGGAGGACCTAGGGAGAGATGGCTACACCTTC,CASSRPAEDLGRDGYTF
NA,NA,TRBV6-4,TRBJ2-2,TGTGCCACCCGACCTAGCGCATCCACCGGGGAGCTGTTTTTT,CATRPSASTGELFF
few,TRBD2,TRBV15,TRBJ2-2,TGTGCCACCAGCAGAGATCGGGAGACTAGCGGGAGAGGCACCGGGGAGCTGTTTTTT,CATSRDRETSGRGTGELFF
few,NA,TRBV7-3,TRBJ2-1,TGTGCCAGCAGCCTCGGGACCTCAAACAATGAGCAGTTCTTC,CASSLGTSNNEQFF
NA,NA,TRBV20-1,TRBJ2-7,TGCACAGCGGCCTGGAGGACCTCCTACGAGCAGTACTTC,CTAAWRTSYEQYF
few,NA,TRBV7-6,TRBJ1-1,TGTGCCAGCAGCTTGGATGTCATGGTGGACACTGAAGCTTTCTTT,CASSLDVMVDTEAFF
few,NA,TRBV7-6,TRBJ2-1,TGTGCCAGCAGCTTAAGTGGGGGAGAGTACAATGAGCAGTTCTTC,CASSLSGGEYNEQFF
NA,NA,TRBV6-1,TRBJ2-3,TGTGCCAGCAGTGAAGCGGAGGGGGGTTCCGATACGCAGTATTTT,CASSEAEGGSDTQYF
NA,TRBD1,TRBV4-1,TRBJ1-4,TGCGCCAGCAGCCCATTTCTAGGGACAGGGGATGAAAAACTGTTTTTT,CASSPFLGTGDEKLFF
NA,TRBD2,TRBV12-3/TRBV12-4,TRBJ2-7,TGTGCCAGCAGCTTTAGCGGGCAGAGCTCCTACGAGCAGTACTTC,CASSFSGQSSYEQYF
few,NA,TRBV7-9,TRBJ1-4,TGTGCCAGCAGCTGGGGGACCCTGGTGACTAATGAAAAACTGTTTTTT,CASSWGTLVTNEKLFF
NA,TRBD1,TRBV7-9,TRBJ2-6,TGTGCCAGCAGCTTTGATGGGACAGCGTCTGGGGCCAACGTCCTGACTTTC,CASSFDGTASGANVLTF
NA,NA,TRBV20-1,TRBJ2-4,TGCAGTCCCCAGGGTATGGCAAACATTCAGTACTTC,CSPQGMANIQYF
many,TRBD1,TRBV12-3/TRBV12-4,TRBJ2-2,TGTGCCAGCAGCCAGACAGGGTTGGGCGGGGAGCTGTTTTTT,CASSQTGLGGELFF
NA,NA,TRBV10-3,TRBJ2-1,TGTGCCATCAGTGAGTATAGCGGTATAGACAGGGTTGGTGAGCAGTTCTTC,CAISEYSGIDRVGEQFF
NA,NA,TRBV28,TRBJ2-3,TGTGCCAGCAGTCCTCCCGAAATGGGACGAACCACAGATACGCAGTATTTT,CASSPPEMGRTTDTQYF
few,NA,TRBV4-3,TRBJ2-2,TGCGCCAGCAGCCAAGAAGTATACCTTTCAAACACCGGGGAGCTGTTTTTT,CASSQEVYLSNTGELFF
NA,NA,TRBV5-6,TRBJ2-7,TGTGCCAGCAGCTTGGGGGCAGGGGTATCCGAGCAGTACTTC,CASSLGAGVSEQYF
NA,NA,TRBV29-1,TRBJ1-2,TGCAGCGTTGAGGGGATGAACTATGGCTACACCTTC,CSVEGMNYGYTF
once,NA,TRBV19,TRBJ2-5,TGTGCCAGTAGTATTACAGGGTGGGAGACCCAGTACTTC,CASSITGWETQYF
NA,TRBD1,TRBV4-1,TRBJ2-2,TGCGCCAGCAGCCAAGCTTACAGGGGAGCGAACACCGGGGAGCTGTTTTTT,CASSQAYRGANTGELFF
NA,NA,TRBV11-2,TRBJ1-1,TGTGCCAGCAGCCCCTGGAGGGGCGCGGTGAACACTGAAGCTTTCTTT,CASSPWRGAVNTEAFF
few,NA,TRBV6-1,TRBJ1-3,TGTGCCAGCAGTGAAGTTGTATGGAAGGACGGGACTGGAAACACCATATATTTT,CASSEVVWKDGTGNTIYF
NA,NA,TRBV4-1,TRBJ1-1,TGCGCCAGCAGCCACTTAAGGAGGGACACTGAAGCTTTCTTT,CASSHLRRDTEAFF
few,NA,TRBV4-1,TRBJ1-5,TGCGCCAGCAGCCAGGTTAGGCAAGATCAGCCCCAGCATTTT,CASSQVRQDQPQHF
NA,NA,TRBV7-9,TRBJ2-1,TGTGCCAGCAGCGAACGACTCACACGGTTGCGCAATGAGCAGTTCTTC,CASSERLTRLRNEQFF
NA,NA,TRBV12-3/TRBV12-4,TRBJ1-1,TGTGCCAGCAGCTCGTGGTGGAACACTGAAGCTTTCTTT,CASSSWWNTEAFF
once,NA,TRBV6-4,TRBJ2-3,TGTGCCAGCAGTGACACGGGGGCCACAGATACGCAGTATTTT,CASSDTGATDTQYF
NA,NA,TRBV12-3/TRBV12-4,TRBJ1-1,TGTGCCAGCAGTACCGAGGGACACTCGCACACTGAAGCTTTCTTT,CASSTEGHSHTEAFF
NA,NA,TRBV4-2,TRBJ1-4,TGTGCCAGCAGCCAAGTCAGGCTTAATGAAAAACTGTTTTTT,CASSQVRLNEKLFF
medium-sized,NA,TRBV9,TRBJ1-1,TGTGCCAGCAGCGTGACAGAGTTGAACACTGAAGCTTTCTTT,CASSVTELNTEAFF
NA,TRBD2,TRBV7-8,TRBJ2-7,TGTGCCAGCAGCTATCTACTAGCGGGAGGGTGGTACGAGCAGTACTTC,CASSYLLAGGWYEQYF
NA,TRBD1,TRBV12-3/TRBV12-4,TRBJ2-7,TGTGCCAGCAGCCGCGGGACAGGGGTCCCCTACGAGCAGTACTTC,CASSRGTGVPYEQYF
NA,NA,TRBV4-3,TRBJ2-3,TGCGCCAGCAGCCAAGATCTCCTACTCCCTCGCACAGATACGCAGTATTTT,CASSQDLLLPRTDTQYF
NA,NA,TRBV27,TRBJ1-1,TGTGCCAGCAGTTTGGCCCTTTACACTGAAGCTTTCTTT,CASSLALYTEAFF
NA,NA,TRBV2,TRBJ2-3,TGTGCCAGCAGCGACCCTGTGAACCTGGAATCGGGCACAGATACGCAGTATTTT,CASSDPVNLESGTDTQYF
few,TRBD1,TRBV9,TRBJ2-7,TGTGCCAGCAGCGCCGAGGTGGGGACAGGAAGCTACGAGCAGTACTTC,CASSAEVGTGSYEQYF
few,NA,TRBV7-9,TRBJ1-1,TGTGCCAGCAGCTTATCCGGCGGGACTGAAGCTTTCTTT,CASSLSGGTEAFF
NA,NA,TRBV6-4,TRBJ2-3,TGTGCCAGCAGTGAAAAGCCCAGCACAGATACGCAGTATTTT,CASSEKPSTDTQYF
NA,TRBD2,TRBV3-1,TRBJ2-1,TGTGCCAGCAGCCAACGTCTAGCGGGAGAACTCTACAATGAGCAGTTCTTC,CASSQRLAGELYNEQFF
NA,NA,TRBV15,TRBJ1-3,TGTGCCATCGGACCGGGAGACTCTGGAAACACCATATATTTT,CAIGPGDSGNTIYF
many,NA,TRBV15,TRBJ1-2,TGTGCCACCAGCAGCGGGCAGAACTATGGCTACACCTTC,CATSSGQNYGYTF
few,NA,TRBV4-1,TRBJ2-7,TGCGCCAGCAGCCAAGATCGGCTGGAACCGTACGAGCAGTACTTC,CASSQDRLEPYEQYF
few,TRBD1,TRBV28,TRBJ1-1,TGTGCCAGCAGTAGCCTCCGGGGCAGGGGGCCCTCAACTGAAGCTTTCTTT,CASSSLRGRGPSTEAFF
NA,NA,TRBV10-3,TRBJ1-2,TGTGCCATCAGTGTTTCTCGTCGGGCCAGACCGGACTATGGCTACACCTTC,CAISVSRRARPDYGYTF
NA,NA,TRBV18,TRBJ2-2,TGTGCCAGCTCACCAGTCTCGGGAGTCGGGAACACCGGGGAGCTGTTTTTT,CASSPVSGVGNTGELFF
NA,NA,TRBV9,TRBJ2-3,TGTGCCAGCAGCGTAGTTCTAGAGGGGACGCAGTATTTT,CASSVVLEGTQYF
NA,TRBD2,TRBV11-2,TRBJ2-5,TGTGCCAGCAGCCCCTCATCCGCCGGACTAGCGGGAGGAGAGGGAGAGACCCAGTACTTC,CASSPSSAGLAGGEGETQYF
NA,NA,TRBV7-9,TRBJ1-2,TGTGCCAGCAGTTGGGGGGCAAACGGCTACACCTTC,CASSWGANGYTF
few,TRBD2,TRBV11-1,TRBJ2-1,TGTGCCAGCAGCCCCTACCTCAGGATAGCGGGGACCAACAATGAGCAGTTCTTC,CASSPYLRIAGTNNEQFF
NA,TRBD1,TRBV2,TRBJ1-3,TGTGCCAGCAGTGTCTGGGGACAGGGATACTCTGGAAACACCATATATTTT,CASSVWGQGYSGNTIYF
NA,NA,TRBV4-3,TRBJ2-3,TGCGCCAGCAGCCAAGACCCCCGGGGCCCCCAAACGGCGGATACGCAGTATTTT,CASSQDPRGPQTADTQYF